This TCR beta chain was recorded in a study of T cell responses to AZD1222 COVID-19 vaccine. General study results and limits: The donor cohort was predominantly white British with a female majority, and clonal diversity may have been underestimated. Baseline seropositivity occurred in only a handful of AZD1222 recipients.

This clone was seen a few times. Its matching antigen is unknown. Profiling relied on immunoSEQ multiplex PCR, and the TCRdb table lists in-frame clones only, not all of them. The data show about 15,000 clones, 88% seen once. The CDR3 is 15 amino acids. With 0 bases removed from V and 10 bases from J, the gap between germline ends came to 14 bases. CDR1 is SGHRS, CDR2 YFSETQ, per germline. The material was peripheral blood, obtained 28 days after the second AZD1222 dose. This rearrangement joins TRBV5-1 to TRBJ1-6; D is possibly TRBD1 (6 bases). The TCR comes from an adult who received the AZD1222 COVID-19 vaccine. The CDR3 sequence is CASSLGEQGNSPLHF. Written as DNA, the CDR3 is TGCGCCAGCAGCTTGGGAGAACAGGGAAACTCACCCCTCCACTTT.